One TCR beta chain is described in this entry. This clonotype appeared a few times. What antigen it recognizes has not been identified. The input lacks base qualities; no much larger clone sits a single base away. Library preparation employed PCR. Sequencing used an Illumina HiSeq 2500. TCR libraries were prepared with molecular barcoding, using unique molecular identifiers to normalize TCRbeta repertoire quantification. The public reads were run again by TCRdb, first through fastp at Q25 and then through MiXCR, and only productive beta chains were kept. Identical CDR3 protein sequences are pooled into one entry, listed with their most common genes and DNA. Counted in this sample were approximately 350,000 distinct CDR3 sequences; roughly 16% of them appeared once. Approximately 38% of the sample comes from the top ten. The treatment or condition label, as the study defines it: allogeneic hematopoietic cell transplantation with graft depleted of TCRalphabeta T cells and CD19 B cells. Transplant recipients were children who received TCRalphabeta/CD19-depleted allogeneic hematopoietic cell grafts.

Trimming takes 5 bases from V and 0 bases from J, and the germline ends sit 23 bases apart. From the cysteine up to the phenylalanine, the CDR3 has a length of 19 residues. Here the CDR3 DNA is all that survives: 57 bases in frame from base 1. According to the germline V gene, CDR1 reads SGHVS and CDR2 reads FQNEAQ. The sample is drawn from a study of T-cell reconstitution after alpha-beta-depleted transplantation in children (dated by TCRdb to the mid-2010s). Regarding the complete study: T-cell immune reconstitution after TCRalphabeta/CD19-depleted allogeneic hematopoietic cell transplantation in children was quantitatively tracked in the study by means of TCR repertoire profiling.

General study outcomes and caveats: About two months after transplant, the apparently early recovery of alphabetaT-cell counts reportedly depended on just several hundred clones that had expanded rapidly and came from non-depleted graft cells. The high TCRbeta diversity at day 60 in some patients was ascribed to recipient T cells and intrathymic progenitors that had survived conditioning. Over subsequent months, a decline in hyperexpanded clone frequencies was noted, and after one year, T-cell counts and TCRbeta diversity were mostly ascribed to newly produced T cells.

This receptor was identified in a male patient aged 2-9 years who had a stem cell transplant for acute lymphoblastic leukemia, so the T cells may come from the graft donor. The chain couples TRBV7-8 to TRBJ2-4; the best D guess is TRBD2, with 7 bases matching. This sample comprised PBMCs, mostly from graft donor cells, obtained 360 days after TCRalphabeta/CD19-depleted stem cell transplant. For the CDR3, the sequence is CASSRRDYVRGGAKNIQYF. The DNA sequence is TGTGCCAGCAGCCGCCGGGACTACGTGAGAGGGGGAGCCAAAAACATTCAGTACTTC.